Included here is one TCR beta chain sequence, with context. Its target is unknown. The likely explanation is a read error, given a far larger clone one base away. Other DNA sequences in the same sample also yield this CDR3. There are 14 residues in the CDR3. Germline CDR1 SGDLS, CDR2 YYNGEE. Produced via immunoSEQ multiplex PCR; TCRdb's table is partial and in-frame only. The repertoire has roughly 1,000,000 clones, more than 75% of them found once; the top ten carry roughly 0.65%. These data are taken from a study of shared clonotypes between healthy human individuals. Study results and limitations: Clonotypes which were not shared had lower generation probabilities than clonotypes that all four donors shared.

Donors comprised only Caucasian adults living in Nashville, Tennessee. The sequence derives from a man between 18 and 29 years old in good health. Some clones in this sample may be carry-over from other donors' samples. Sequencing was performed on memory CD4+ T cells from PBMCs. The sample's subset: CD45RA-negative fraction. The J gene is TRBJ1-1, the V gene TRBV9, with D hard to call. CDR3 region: CASSMYSRNTEAFF. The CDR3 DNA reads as TGTGCCAGCAGCATGTACTCAAGGAACACTGAAGCCTTCTTT. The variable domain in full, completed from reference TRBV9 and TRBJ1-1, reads DSGVTQTPKHLITATGQRVTLRCSPRSGDLSVYWYQQSLDQGLQFLIQYYNGEERAKGNILERFSAQQFPDLHSELNLSSLELGDSALYFCASSMYSRNTEAFFGQGTRLTVV.